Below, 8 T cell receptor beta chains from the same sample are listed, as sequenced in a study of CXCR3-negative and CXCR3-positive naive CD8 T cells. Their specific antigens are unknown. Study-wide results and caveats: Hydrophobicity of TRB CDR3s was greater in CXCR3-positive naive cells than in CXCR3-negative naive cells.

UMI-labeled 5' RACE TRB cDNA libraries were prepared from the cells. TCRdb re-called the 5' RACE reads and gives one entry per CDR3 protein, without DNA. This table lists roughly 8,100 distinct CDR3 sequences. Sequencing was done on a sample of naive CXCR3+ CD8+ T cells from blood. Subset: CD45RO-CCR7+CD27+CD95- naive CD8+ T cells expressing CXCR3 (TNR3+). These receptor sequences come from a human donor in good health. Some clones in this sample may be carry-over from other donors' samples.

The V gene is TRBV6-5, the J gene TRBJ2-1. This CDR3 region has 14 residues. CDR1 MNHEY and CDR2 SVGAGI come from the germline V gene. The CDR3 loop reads CASSYAGRYNEQFF.

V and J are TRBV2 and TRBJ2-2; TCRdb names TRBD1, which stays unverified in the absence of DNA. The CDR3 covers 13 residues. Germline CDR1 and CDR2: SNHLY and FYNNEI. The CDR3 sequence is CASGQENTGELFF. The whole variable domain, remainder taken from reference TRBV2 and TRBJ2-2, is EPEVTQTPSHQVTQMGQEVILRCVPISNHLYFYWYRQILGQKVEFLVSFYNNEISEKSEIFDDQFSVERPDGSNFTLKIRSTKLEDSAMYFCASGQENTGELFFGEGSRLTVL.

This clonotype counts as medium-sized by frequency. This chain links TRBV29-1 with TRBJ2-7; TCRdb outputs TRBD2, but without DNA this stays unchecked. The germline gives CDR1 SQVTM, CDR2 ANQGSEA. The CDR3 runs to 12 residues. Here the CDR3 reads CSAELVGGEQYF.

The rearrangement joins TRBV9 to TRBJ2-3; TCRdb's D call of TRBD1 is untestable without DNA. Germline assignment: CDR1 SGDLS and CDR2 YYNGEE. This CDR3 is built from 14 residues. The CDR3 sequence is CASSVEGETDTQYF.

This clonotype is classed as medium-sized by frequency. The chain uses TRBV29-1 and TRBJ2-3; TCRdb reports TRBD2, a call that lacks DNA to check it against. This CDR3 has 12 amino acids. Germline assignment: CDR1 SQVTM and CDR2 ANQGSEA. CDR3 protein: CSVEDQRESQYF.

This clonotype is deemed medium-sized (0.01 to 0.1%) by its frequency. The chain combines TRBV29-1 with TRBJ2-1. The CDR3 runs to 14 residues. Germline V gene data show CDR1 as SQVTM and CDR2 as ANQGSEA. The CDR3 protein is CSVDLKRGSNEQFF.

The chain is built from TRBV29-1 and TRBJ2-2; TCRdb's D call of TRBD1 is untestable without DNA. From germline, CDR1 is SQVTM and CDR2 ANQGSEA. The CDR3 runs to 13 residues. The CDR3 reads CSVGGYNTGELFF.

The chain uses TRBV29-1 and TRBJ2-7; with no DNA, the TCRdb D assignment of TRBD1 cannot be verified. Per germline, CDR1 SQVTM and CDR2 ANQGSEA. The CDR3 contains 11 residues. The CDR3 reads CSATDSYEQYF.